These 9 T cell receptor beta chains were all obtained from the same sample, sequenced in a study of T cells in Graves' hyperthyroidism and ophthalmopathy (dated by TCRdb to about 2019). Library creation used multiplex PCR. The data were produced on an Illumina HiSeq 2000. The TCR beta CDR3 regions were amplified from the RNA transcripts. For the first round of RT-PCR on the TCR CDR3, the HTBI primer set was used together with the Qiagen OneStep RT-PCR kit. TCRdb reanalyzed the raw reads on its own, using fastp at Q25 for trimming and MiXCR for clone calling, and kept in-frame beta chains. Identical CDR3 proteins give one entry, which carries the most common genes and DNA. The sample table contains about 840,000 distinct CDR3 sequences; only one count was recorded for around 38% of them. 8.9% of the sample is held by the ten biggest clonotypes. What was sequenced was blood. The receptors were sampled from a man between 18 and 29 years old with Graves' hyperthyroidism.

On this clonotype itself: Being one base from a much bigger clone, this may be a read error. The rearrangement uses TRBV24-1 and TRBJ2-5; D is undetermined. The CDR3 runs to 12 residues. From germline, CDR1 is KGHDR and CDR2 SFDVKD. CDR3 residues: CATGDPQETQYF. The CDR3 nucleotides read TGTGCCACCGGTGACCCCCAAGAGACCCAGTACTTC.

This clonotype was seen ten or more times. The V and J genes are TRBV7-9 and TRBJ2-5, with D unresolved. Looked up from germline, CDR1 is SEHNR and CDR2 is FQNEAQ (reference sequence). This CDR3 contains 15 residues. V gave up 1 base and J gave up 2 bases, with 11 bases separating them. CDR3 protein: CASSLGSGRQETQYF. The CDR3 bases are TGTGCCAGCAGCTTAGGTTCTGGCAGGCAAGAGACCCAGTACTTC.

This clonotype was seen many times. The CDR3 nucleotides are TGTGCCAGCAGCATGGGACTAGCGGTATACCACGAGCAGTACTTC. Protein: CASSMGLAVYHEQYF. V gene TRBV7-9 combines with J gene TRBJ2-7; 11 bases agree with TRBD2. V was clipped by 5 bases and J by 5 bases; unmatched bases: 8. From germline, CDR1 is SEHNR and CDR2 FQNEAQ (reference sequence). CDR3 length: 15 amino acids.

This clonotype was observed many times. The chain is built from TRBV19 and TRBJ1-5; no clear D gene. V dropped 5 bases and J dropped 6 bases, with 17 bases sitting between them. This CDR3 comprises 15 residues. Germline V CDR1 and CDR2: LNHDA, SQIVND (reference sequence). CDR3 protein: CASSQFGRSTQPQHF. Here the CDR3 DNA reads TGTGCCAGTAGTCAATTTGGCAGGTCCACTCAGCCCCAGCATTTT.

The CDR3 coding sequence is TGTGCCACCAGCAGACCCCGGGACAGGCTGAACACTGAAGCTTTCTTT. It codes for CATSRPRDRLNTEAFF. The chain employs TRBV15 and TRBJ1-1; 8 bases match TRBD1. The germline CDR1 and CDR2 sequences are LNHNV and YYDKDF (reference sequence). The J segment lost 0 bases and the V segment lost 2 bases, leaving 5 bases of the junction unmatched. The CDR3 contains 16 residues. Looking up the rest from reference TRBV15 and TRBJ1-1 gives the full variable domain: DAMVIQNPRYQVTQFGKPVTLSCSQTLNHNVMYWYQQKSSQAPKLLFHYYDKDFNNEADTPDNFQSRRPNTSFCFLDIRSPGLGDTAMYLCATSRPRDRLNTEAFFGQGTRLTVV.

The chain links TRBV9 to TRBJ2-7; a possible D gene is TRBD2 (7 bases). CDR3 length: 14 residues. CDR1 is SGDLS, CDR2 YYNGEE, per germline. The V end lost 4 bases, the J end lost 6 bases, and 17 bases lay between the germline ends. The CDR3 DNA reads as TGTGCCAGCAGCCCCCGGGGGGCCCTTCCCGAGCAGTACTTC. As protein: CASSPRGALPEQYF.

The rearrangement uses TRBV5-6 and TRBJ2-2; 8 bases are shared with TRBD2. The junction had 11 bases not matched to a gene; V was cut back by 10 bases and J by 3 bases. The CDR3 consists of 15 residues. Germline CDR1 reads SGHDT; CDR2 reads YYEEEE. CDR3 DNA sequence: TGTGCCGGCATTCGTACTAGCGGATACACCGGGGAGCTGTTTTTT. It is translated as CAGIRTSGYTGELFF. Supplemented by reference TRBV5-6 and TRBJ2-2, the full variable domain reads DAGVTQSPTHLIKTRGQQVTLRCSPKSGHDTVSWYQQALGQGPQFIFQYYEEEERQRGNFPDRFSGHQFPNYSSELNVNALLLGDSALYLCAGIRTSGYTGELFFGEGSRLTVL.

The chain carries TRBV7-9 and TRBJ2-2, with D unresolved. CDR1 is SEHNR and CDR2 is FQNEAQ in the germline V gene (reference sequence). Trimming left V 5 bases short and J 9 bases short, with 19 bases between. The CDR3 consists of 15 residues. CDR3 loop: CASSQNPANRWELFF. In DNA, the CDR3 is TGTGCCAGCAGCCAAAACCCTGCTAATAGGTGGGAGCTGTTTTTT.

This clonotype occurred a few times. A much bigger clone sits one base away, suggesting this may be a read error. This chain uses TRBV7-9 with TRBJ2-2; D perhaps matches TRBD1 (5 bases). This CDR3 contains 16 residues. Trimming left V 4 bases short and J 3 bases short, with 15 bases between. Germline V gene sequence: CDR1 SEHNR, CDR2 FQNEAQ (reference sequence). The CDR3 spells CASSSGGRAHTGELFF. For the CDR3, the DNA is TGTGCCAGCAGCTCGGGTGGCAGGGCGCACACCGGGGAGCTGTTTTTT. The full variable domain, rest sourced from reference TRBV7-9 and TRBJ2-2, is DTGVSQNPRHKITKRGQNVTFRCDPISEHNRLYWYRQTLGQGPEFLTYFQNEAQLEKSRLLSDRFSAERPKGSFSTLEIQRTEQGDSAMYLCASSSGGRAHTGELFFGEGSRLTVL.